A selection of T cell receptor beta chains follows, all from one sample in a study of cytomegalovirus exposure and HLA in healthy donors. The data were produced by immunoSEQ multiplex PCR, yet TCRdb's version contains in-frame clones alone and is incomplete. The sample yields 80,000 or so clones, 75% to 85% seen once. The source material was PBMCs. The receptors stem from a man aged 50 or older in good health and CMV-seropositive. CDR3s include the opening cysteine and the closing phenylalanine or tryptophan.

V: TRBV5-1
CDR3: CASSLTTTTSGANVLTF

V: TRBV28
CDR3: CASSLRTGVLAGELFF

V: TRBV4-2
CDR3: CASSQDIVDSLYGYTF

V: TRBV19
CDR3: CASSIKQRGFNQPQHF

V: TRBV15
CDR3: CATSRASANYEQYF

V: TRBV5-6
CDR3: CASSLDLGQPYEQYF

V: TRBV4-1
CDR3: CASSVDRGILYEQYF

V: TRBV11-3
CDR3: CASSLVDLDTQYF

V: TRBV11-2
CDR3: CASSFGQGRGYTF

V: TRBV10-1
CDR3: CASSGQGNTEAFF

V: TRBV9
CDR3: CASSVAGFYGYTF

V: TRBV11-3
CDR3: CASSWRLAGVNEQFF

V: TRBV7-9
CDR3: CASSFSGGSDEQFF

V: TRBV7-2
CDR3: CASSSPRTSGQETQYF

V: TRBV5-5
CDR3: CASSSGQDSANTGELFF

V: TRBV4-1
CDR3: CASSSRGTRSYNEQFF

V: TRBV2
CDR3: CASSEGTGQGAETQYF

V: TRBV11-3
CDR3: CASSQRDISLNYGYTF

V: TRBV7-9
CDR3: CASSLALAGGPEEQFF

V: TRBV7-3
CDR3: CASSTLAGIAANEQFF

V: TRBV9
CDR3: CASSMTSGIGGTDTQYF

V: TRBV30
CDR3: CAEGSRGYEKLFF

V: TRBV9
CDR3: CASSVVLAGRNEQFF

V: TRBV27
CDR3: CASTPRRQGAEDTEAFF

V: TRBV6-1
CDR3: CASSEARVLGYTF

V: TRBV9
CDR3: CASSDSKGLAGAASETQYF

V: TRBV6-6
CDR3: CASSYGSHEQFF